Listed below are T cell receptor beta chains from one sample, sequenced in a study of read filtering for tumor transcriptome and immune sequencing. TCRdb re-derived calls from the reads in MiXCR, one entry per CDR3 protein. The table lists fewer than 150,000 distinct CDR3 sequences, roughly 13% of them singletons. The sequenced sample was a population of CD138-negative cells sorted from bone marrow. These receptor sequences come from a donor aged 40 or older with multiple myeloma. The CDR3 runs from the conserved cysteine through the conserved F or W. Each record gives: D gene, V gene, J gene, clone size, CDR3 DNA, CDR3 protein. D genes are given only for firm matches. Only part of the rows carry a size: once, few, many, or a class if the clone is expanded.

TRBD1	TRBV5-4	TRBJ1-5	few	TGTGCCAGCAGCCAGGGGGGCTGGTCCAATCAGCCCCAGCATTTT	CASSQGGWSNQPQHF
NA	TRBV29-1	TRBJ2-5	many	TGCAGCGTTGAAGGAGGGCTTGGGGGGCAAGAGACCCAGTACTTC	CSVEGGLGGQETQYF
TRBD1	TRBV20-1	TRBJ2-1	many	TGCAGTGCTGGCCGGGGGACAGGGGCCTACAATGAGCAGTTCTTC	CSAGRGTGAYNEQFF
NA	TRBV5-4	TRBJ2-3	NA	TGTGCCAGCAGCTTGGAAATGAGCACAGATACGCAGTATTTT	CASSLEMSTDTQYF
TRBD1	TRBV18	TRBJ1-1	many	TGTGCCAGCTCACCGGTTCCGGAGGCAGGGGGCGTCGGTGAAGCTTTCTTT	CASSPVPEAGGVGEAFF
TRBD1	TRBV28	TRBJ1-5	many	TGTGCCAGTTGGGACAGGGGAATTCAGCCCCAGCATTTT	CASWDRGIQPQHF
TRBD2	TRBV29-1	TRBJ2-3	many	TGCAGCTCTGGACTAGCGGGAGGAAGCACAGATACGCAGTATTTT	CSSGLAGGSTDTQYF
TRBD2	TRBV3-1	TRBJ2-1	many	TGTGCCAGCAGCCACCTTTCACTAGCGGGGGGATACAATGAGCAGTTCTTC	CASSHLSLAGGYNEQFF
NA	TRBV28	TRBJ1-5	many	TGTGCCAGCAGTTATCAGGATCAGCCCCAGCATTTT	CASSYQDQPQHF
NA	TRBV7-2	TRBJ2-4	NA	TGTGCCAGCAGCCCGACAGGGGCGGGGGAGAACATTCAGTACTTC	CASSPTGAGENIQYF
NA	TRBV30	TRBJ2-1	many	TGTGCCTGGAGGGGGGGTAGCGGAAGCTCCTACAATGAGCAGTTCTTC	CAWRGGSGSSYNEQFF
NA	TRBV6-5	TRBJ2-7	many	TGTGCCAGCAGTTATCGTGGGGGCGTCTACGAGCAGTACTTC	CASSYRGGVYEQYF